What follows describes a single TCR beta chain. Its specificity is not known. This sample was taken from a study of vaccination and CD4 T cells after COVID-19. The treatment was: roughly nine-day PBMC culture with coronavirus spike peptide pools or control peptides (ViraFEST assay). Positive PCR tests dated from March to December 2020, predating US Alpha, Beta and Delta variants. At the Johns Hopkins FTIC core, DNA taken from cultured CD4+ T cells was sequenced by way of the Oncomine TCR Beta short-read assay. TCRdb redid the calling of the PCR reads with MiXCR, one entry per CDR3 protein. The sample has 20,000 to 25,000 distinct CDR3 sequences; 45% to 60% are singletons. CDR3 length equals 14 residues. Germline V gene lookup returns CDR1 KGHSH and CDR2 LQKENI. V lost 3 bases, J lost 5 bases, and 4 bases stayed unmatched.

This TCR was recovered from a human donor who had recovered from COVID-19. V and J are TRBV18 and TRBJ2-5, with 9 bases identical to TRBD1. Sequencing was carried out using CD4+ T cells from blood, cultured in vitro. CDR3 protein: CASSPSGQGETQYF. The CDR3 DNA reads TGTGCCAGCTCACCGTCCGGACAGGGGGAGACCCAGTACTTC.